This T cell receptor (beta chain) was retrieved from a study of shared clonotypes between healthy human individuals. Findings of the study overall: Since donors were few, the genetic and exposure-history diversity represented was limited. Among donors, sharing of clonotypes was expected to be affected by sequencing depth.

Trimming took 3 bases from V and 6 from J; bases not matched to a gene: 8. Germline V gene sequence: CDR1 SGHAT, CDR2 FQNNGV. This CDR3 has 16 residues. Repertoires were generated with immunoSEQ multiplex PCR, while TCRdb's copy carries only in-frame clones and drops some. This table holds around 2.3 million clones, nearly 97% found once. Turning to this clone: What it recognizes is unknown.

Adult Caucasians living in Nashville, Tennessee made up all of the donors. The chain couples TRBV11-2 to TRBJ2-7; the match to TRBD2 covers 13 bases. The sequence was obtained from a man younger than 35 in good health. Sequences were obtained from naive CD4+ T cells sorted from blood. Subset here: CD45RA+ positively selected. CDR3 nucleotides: TGTGCCAGCAGCTTGGGACTAGCGGGGCAACCGGGCGAGCAGTACTTC. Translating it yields CASSLGLAGQPGEQYF.